The clone carrying this T cell receptor (beta chain) was seen a single time. Recruits, aged about 18 to 90 years, lived in roughly 22 US areas. Which cohort a participant joined came from the clinical history participants gave. Using immunoSEQ multiplex PCR, the repertoire was profiled, and TCRdb retains in-frame clones only, with some absent. Of over 150,000 clones listed, roughly 85% were seen once; the top ten hold 15% to 20%. The data are from a study of blood T cell repertoires in COVID-19. Across the whole study: From T cells, B-cell-depleted T cells, or PBMCs came the material, which was cDNA or gDNA.

With V trimmed by 3 bases and J by 2 bases, 1 base remained unmatched. The length of the CDR3 is 14 residues. Germline V gives CDR1 KGHSH, CDR2 LQKENI. The source is a woman between 70 and 85 years old in a cohort exposed to, infected with or recovered from COVID-19 (not recorded which). Input material: PBMCs or T cells enriched from blood (not recorded which). V is TRBV18 and J is TRBJ1-2; 9 bases fit TRBD1. This chain's CDR3 is CASSPGTGNYGYTF. The CDR3 coding sequence is TGTGCCAGCTCACCCGGGACAGGGAACTATGGCTACACCTTC.